These T cell receptor beta chains were read from a single sample in a study of blood T cell repertoires in COVID-19. Generated by immunoSEQ multiplex PCR, the TCRdb table keeps only in-frame clones and is missing some. The data show some 170,000 clones, with 60% to 80% seen just once and around 2.7% held by the top ten. Material: peripheral blood. These receptors were taken from a man aged 65 to 79 with acute or convalescent COVID-19. CDR3s include the opening cysteine and the closing phenylalanine or tryptophan. D genes are given only for firm matches. Expanded clones are given a class, and other clones once, few, many or no size at all.

.	16	TRBV6-6	TRBD1	TRBJ1-5	CASSQGTDRGKWTQHF	TGTGCCAGCAGTCAAGGGACAGACCGGGGCAAATGGACCCAGCATTTT
.	16	TRBV27	TRBD1	TRBJ2-7	CASSSTGTGGFREQYF	TGTGCCAGCAGTTCCACCGGGACAGGGGGTTTTCGCGAGCAGTACTTC
.	17	TRBV19	TRBD2	TRBJ2-7	CASSIEPLAGVSGEQYF	TGTGCCAGTAGTATAGAGCCCTTAGCGGGAGTTTCTGGCGAGCAGTACTTC
.	14	TRBV18	.	TRBJ2-1	CASSTSSEGDEQFF	TGTGCCAGCTCAACTTCTAGCGAGGGTGATGAGCAGTTCTTC
few	16	TRBV7-5	.	TRBJ1-5	CVRSLFQVYSNQPQHF	TGTGTCAGAAGCTTATTTCAGGTCTATAGCAATCAGCCCCAGCATTTT
few	15	TRBV6-2/TRBV6-3	.	TRBJ1-5	CASSAYRVGNQPQHF	TGTGCCAGCAGTGCATACAGGGTGGGAAATCAGCCCCAGCATTTT
.	14	TRBV11-2	.	TRBJ2-7	CASSVAGNTKEQYF	TGTGCCAGCAGCGTCGCCGGCAACACTAAGGAGCAGTACTTC
.	14	TRBV4-3	TRBD1	TRBJ1-2	CASSQDRTGDGYTF	TGCGCCAGCAGCCAAGACCGGACAGGGGATGGCTACACCTTC
.	16	TRBV6-1	TRBD1	TRBJ2-7	CASSEPGQGLPYEQYF	TGTGCCAGCAGTGAACCGGGACAGGGCCTCCCCTACGAGCAGTACTTC
.	13	TRBV23-1	.	TRBJ2-3	CASRVVYTDTQYF	TGCGCCAGCAGAGTAGTTTATACAGATACGCAGTATTTT
.	15	TRBV28	TRBD2	TRBJ2-5	CASSLTGGSRETQYF	TGTGCCAGCAGTTTAACGGGCGGGAGCAGAGAGACCCAGTACTTC
.	15	TRBV7-6	.	TRBJ2-2	CASSLVLGGTGELFF	TGTGCCAGCAGCTTAGTTTTGGGAGGTACCGGGGAGCTGTTTTTT
.	16	TRBV7-9	TRBD2	TRBJ2-3	CASSFRTSGATDTQYF	TGTGCCAGCAGCTTCCGGACTAGCGGGGCCACAGATACGCAGTATTTT
.	19	TRBV11-2	TRBD2	TRBJ2-3	CASSPASLAGGTSTDTQYF	TGTGCCAGCAGCCCCGCATCTCTAGCGGGGGGAACTAGCACAGATACGCAGTATTTT
.	13	TRBV14	.	TRBJ1-5	CASSQDHSQPQHF	TGTGCCAGCAGCCAAGACCACAGCCAGCCCCAGCATTTT
.	14	TRBV9	.	TRBJ2-5	CASSVAGEQETQYF	TGTGCCAGCAGCGTAGCCGGGGAACAAGAGACCCAGTACTTC
.	14	TRBV9	.	TRBJ2-7	CASSATGAGYEQYF	TGTGCCAGCAGCGCGACAGGCGCTGGGTACGAGCAGTACTTC
.	17	TRBV13	TRBD1	TRBJ1-2	CASSLGTGGAFSYGYTF	TGTGCCAGCAGCTTGGGGACAGGGGGCGCTTTCAGCTATGGCTACACCTTC
few	14	TRBV10-3	TRBD2	TRBJ2-3	CAISASGGADTQYF	TGTGCCATCAGTGCTAGCGGGGGGGCAGATACGCAGTATTTT
few	15	TRBV27	TRBD2	TRBJ2-5	CASSLHGRSEETQYF	TGTGCCAGCAGTTTACACGGGAGGAGTGAAGAGACCCAGTACTTC
.	12	TRBV6-2/TRBV6-3	.	TRBJ2-7	CASSQLIKEQYF	TGTGCCAGCAGTCAACTAATTAAAGAGCAGTACTTC
.	12	TRBV6-5	.	TRBJ2-7	CASGTGSYEQYF	TGTGCCAGCGGAACAGGGAGCTACGAGCAGTACTTC
few	15	TRBV29-1	TRBD1	TRBJ1-1	CSSLRGVTGGVEAFF	TGCAGCTCTCTCCGAGGGGTGACAGGGGGCGTTGAAGCTTTCTTT
.	14	TRBV6-5	.	TRBJ2-5	CASRYTGGSETQYF	TGTGCCAGCAGATATACTGGGGGCTCAGAGACCCAGTACTTC
.	14	TRBV3-1/TRBV3-2	TRBD2	TRBJ2-3	CASSLSGSKDTQYF	TGTGCCAGCAGCCTTAGCGGGAGTAAAGATACGCAGTATTTT
.	14	TRBV6-5	TRBD1	TRBJ2-5	CASSYGTGGIGQYF	TGTGCCAGCAGTTACGGGACAGGGGGTATTGGCCAGTACTTC
.	15	TRBV5-1	.	TRBJ2-3	CASSLQDPLRDTQYF	TGCGCCAGCAGCTTGCAAGATCCCTTGAGGGATACGCAGTATTTT
.	17	TRBV9	TRBD1	TRBJ2-2	CASSTQTGTGIPGELFF	TGTGCCAGCAGCACCCAGACCGGGACAGGGATTCCCGGGGAGCTGTTTTTT
.	14	TRBV5-1	.	TRBJ2-7	CASCLNTGPYEQYF	TGCGCCAGCTGCCTTAACACGGGTCCTTACGAGCAGTACTTC
many	15	TRBV28	.	TRBJ1-2	CASSLYRQADYGYTF	TGTGCCAGCAGTTTATACCGACAGGCCGACTATGGCTACACCTTC
few	17	TRBV29-1	TRBD2	TRBJ2-3	CSVRGLGGSGVADTQYF	TGCAGCGTTCGTGGTCTCGGAGGAAGCGGGGTGGCAGATACGCAGTATTTT
.	18	TRBV7-9	TRBD1	TRBJ1-2	CASSLRLGTEGDNYGYTF	TGTGCCAGCAGCTTACGCTTGGGGACAGAGGGGGATAACTATGGCTACACCTTC
once	16	TRBV14	TRBD2	TRBJ2-5	CASSQAGLAGQETQYF	TGTGCCAGCAGCCAAGCAGGACTAGCAGGACAAGAGACCCAGTACTTC
.	16	TRBV7-2	TRBD2	TRBJ2-1	CASSLFASGSYNEQFF	TGTGCCAGCAGCTTATTCGCTAGCGGGAGTTATAATGAGCAGTTCTTC
once	17	TRBV5-1	TRBD2	TRBJ2-1	CASSLAAGGSSYNEQFF	TGCGCCAGCAGCTTGGCAGCGGGGGGGAGCTCCTACAATGAGCAGTTCTTC
.	14	TRBV19	.	TRBJ1-1	CASSILSRNTEAFF	TGTGCCAGTAGTATTCTGTCCCGGAACACTGAAGCTTTCTTT
few	13	TRBV9	.	TRBJ2-2	CASSVDITGELFF	TGTGCCAGCAGCGTAGATATTACCGGGGAGCTGTTTTTT
once	13	TRBV3-1/TRBV3-2	.	TRBJ1-1	CASSRRQVPEAFF	TGTGCCAGCAGCCGACGACAGGTCCCTGAAGCTTTCTTT
.	11	TRBV28	.	TRBJ2-5	CASRAGWTQYF	TGTGCCAGCAGGGCGGGGTGGACCCAGTACTTC
once	16	TRBV5-4	.	TRBJ2-5	CASSLGNLAGYETQYF	TGTGCCAGCAGCTTGGGGAATCTGGCAGGGTATGAGACCCAGTACTTC
few	13	TRBV5-1	.	TRBJ2-5	CASWDIDVETQYF	TGCGCCAGCTGGGACATCGACGTGGAGACCCAGTACTTC
.	18	TRBV5-6	TRBD2	TRBJ2-7	CASSAGLAGGRLPYEQYF	TGTGCCAGCAGCGCGGGACTAGCGGGAGGGCGTCTTCCCTACGAGCAGTACTTC
.	17	TRBV27	TRBD2	TRBJ2-4	CASSSTKAGAPKNIQYF	TGTGCCAGCAGTAGTACTAAGGCGGGAGCACCCAAAAACATTCAGTACTTC
.	14	TRBV28	.	TRBJ1-4	CASSLSDSVGKLFF	TGTGCCAGCAGTTTATCGGACAGCGTGGGAAAACTGTTTTTT
.	13	TRBV6-5	.	TRBJ1-1	CASSYQVSTEAFF	TGTGCCAGCAGTTACCAGGTGTCCACTGAAGCTTTCTTT